Included here is one T cell receptor beta chain sequence, with context. In the original workflow: It was from reference gene primer amplification that nucleated cell counts were estimated. TCRdb's copy holds only in-frame clones and misses some; the assay was immunoSEQ multiplex PCR. V, J and clone size are taken as reported in that table, and D and trimming were inferred from the DNA itself. The table shows around 130,000 clones, with 70% to 80% occurring only once. These data come from a study of blood T cell repertoires in COVID-19. The trim removed 6 bases at V and 0 bases at J, leaving 4 bases unmatched. The CDR3 has 15 amino acids. Germline V gives CDR1 SNHLY, CDR2 FYNNEI.

Sequenced material: peripheral blood. V gene TRBV2 combines with J gene TRBJ1-4; 7 nucleotides match TRBD1. This TCR was recovered from a human donor in a cohort sampled during active COVID-19. As DNA, the CDR3 is TGTGCCAGCAGCGACAGGGATACAACTAATGAAAAACTGTTTTTT. Encoded protein: CASSDRDTTNEKLFF.